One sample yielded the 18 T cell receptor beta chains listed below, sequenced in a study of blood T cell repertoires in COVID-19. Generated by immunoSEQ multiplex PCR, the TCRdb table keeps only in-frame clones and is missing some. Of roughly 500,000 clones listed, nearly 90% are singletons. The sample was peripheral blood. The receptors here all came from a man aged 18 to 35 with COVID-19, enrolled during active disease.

The CDR3 region has the DNA TGTGCCAGCAGAAGACAGGGTTTTTCTAGCGAGCAGTACTTC. Translation: CASRRQGFSSEQYF. The V gene is TRBV27, the J gene TRBJ2-7; 7 bases map to TRBD1. J was trimmed by 6 bases and V by 6 bases; bases with no gene match: 11. This CDR3 region has 14 residues. Germline V gives CDR1 MNHEY, CDR2 SMNVEV (reference sequence).

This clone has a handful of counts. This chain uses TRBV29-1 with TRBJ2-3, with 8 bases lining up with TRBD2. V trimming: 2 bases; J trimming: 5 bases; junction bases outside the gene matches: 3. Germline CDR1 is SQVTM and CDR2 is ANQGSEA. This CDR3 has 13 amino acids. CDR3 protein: CSVESGRRDTQYF. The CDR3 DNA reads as TGCAGCGTTGAAAGCGGGAGAAGAGATACGCAGTATTTT.

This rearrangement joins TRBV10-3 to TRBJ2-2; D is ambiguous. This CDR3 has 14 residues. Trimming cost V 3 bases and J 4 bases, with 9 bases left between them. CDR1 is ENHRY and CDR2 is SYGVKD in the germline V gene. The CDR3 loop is CAISDRQVTGELFF. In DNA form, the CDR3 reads TGTGCCATCAGTGACCGCCAGGTCACCGGGGAGCTGTTTTTT.

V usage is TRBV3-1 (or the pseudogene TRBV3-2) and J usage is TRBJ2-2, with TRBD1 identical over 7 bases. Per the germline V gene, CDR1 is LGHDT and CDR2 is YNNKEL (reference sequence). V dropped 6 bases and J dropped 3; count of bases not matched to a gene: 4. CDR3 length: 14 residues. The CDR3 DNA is TGTGCCAGCAGACAGGGGTTTGACACCGGGGAGCTGTTTTTT. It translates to CASRQGFDTGELFF.

The CDR3 sequence is CASSPGSGGNSNQPQHF. The DNA of the CDR3 is TGTGCCAGCTCACCAGGGTCAGGGGGTAATAGCAATCAGCCCCAGCATTTT. The chain recombines TRBV18 with TRBJ1-5; 7 bases map to TRBD1. With 2 bases clipped from V and 0 bases from J, the junction kept 7 bases outside the gene matches. Germline CDR1 and CDR2: KGHSH and LQKENI. This CDR3 is 17 amino acids long.

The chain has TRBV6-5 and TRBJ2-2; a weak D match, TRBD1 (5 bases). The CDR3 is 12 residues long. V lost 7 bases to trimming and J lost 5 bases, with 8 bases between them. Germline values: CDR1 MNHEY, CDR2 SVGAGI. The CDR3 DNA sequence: TGTGCCAGCACAGGGAATACCGGGGAGCTGTTTTTT. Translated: CASTGNTGELFF.

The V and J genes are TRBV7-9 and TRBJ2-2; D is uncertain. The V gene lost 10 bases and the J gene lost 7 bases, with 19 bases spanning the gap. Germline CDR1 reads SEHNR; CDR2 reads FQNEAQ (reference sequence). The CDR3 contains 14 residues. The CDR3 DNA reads TGTGCCACCCCCCCCCGAGCAATCGGCGGGGAGCTGTTTTTT. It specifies CATPPRAIGGELFF.

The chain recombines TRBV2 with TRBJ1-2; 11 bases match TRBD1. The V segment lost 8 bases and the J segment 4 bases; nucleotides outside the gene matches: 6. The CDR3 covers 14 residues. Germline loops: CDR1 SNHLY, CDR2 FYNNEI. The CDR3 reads CASQGTGGSYGYTF. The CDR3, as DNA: TGTGCCAGCCAGGGGACAGGGGGGAGCTATGGCTACACCTTC.

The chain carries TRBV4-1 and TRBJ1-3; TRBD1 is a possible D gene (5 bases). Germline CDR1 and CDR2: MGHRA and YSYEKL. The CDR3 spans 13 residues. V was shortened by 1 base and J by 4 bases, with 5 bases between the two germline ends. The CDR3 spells CASSQGGGNTIYF. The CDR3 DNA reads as TGCGCCAGCAGCCAAGGGGGCGGAAACACCATATATTTT.

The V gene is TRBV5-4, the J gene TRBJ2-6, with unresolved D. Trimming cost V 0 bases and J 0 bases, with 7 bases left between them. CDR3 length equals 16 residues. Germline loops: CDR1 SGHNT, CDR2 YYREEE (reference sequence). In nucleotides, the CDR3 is TGTGCCAGCAGCTTGGATAGAATCTCTGGGGCCAACGTCCTGACTTTC. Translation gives CASSLDRISGANVLTF.

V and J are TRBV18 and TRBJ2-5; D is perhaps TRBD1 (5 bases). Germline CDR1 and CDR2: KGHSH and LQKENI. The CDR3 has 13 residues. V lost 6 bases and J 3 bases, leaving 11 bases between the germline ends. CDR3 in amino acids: CASSFGREETQYF. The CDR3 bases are TGTGCCAGCTCCTTCGGCAGGGAAGAGACCCAGTACTTC.

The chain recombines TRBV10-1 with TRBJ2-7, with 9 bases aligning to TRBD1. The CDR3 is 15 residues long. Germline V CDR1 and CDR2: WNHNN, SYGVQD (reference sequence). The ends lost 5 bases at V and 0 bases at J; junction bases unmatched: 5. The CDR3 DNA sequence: TGCGCCAGCAGTAAAAGGACAGGGGACTCCTACGAGCAGTACTTC. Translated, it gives CASSKRTGDSYEQYF.

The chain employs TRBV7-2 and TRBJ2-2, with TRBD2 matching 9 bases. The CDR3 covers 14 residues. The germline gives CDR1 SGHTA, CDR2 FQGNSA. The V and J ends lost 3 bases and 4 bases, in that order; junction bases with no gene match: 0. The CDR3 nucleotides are TGTGCCAGCAGCTTGCGGGGGGGCACCGGGGAGCTGTTTTTT. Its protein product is CASSLRGGTGELFF.

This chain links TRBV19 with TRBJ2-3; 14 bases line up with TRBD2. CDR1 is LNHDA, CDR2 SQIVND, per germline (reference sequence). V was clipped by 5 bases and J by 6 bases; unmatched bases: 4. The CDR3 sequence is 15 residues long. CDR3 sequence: CASSRLAGGPDTQYF. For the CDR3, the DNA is TGTGCCAGTAGTCGACTAGCGGGAGGGCCGGATACGCAGTATTTT.

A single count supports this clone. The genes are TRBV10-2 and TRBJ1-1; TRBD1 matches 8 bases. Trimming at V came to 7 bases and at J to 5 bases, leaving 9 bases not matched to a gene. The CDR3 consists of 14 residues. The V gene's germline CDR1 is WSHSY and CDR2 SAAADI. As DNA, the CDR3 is TGCGCCAGCATCGGAGACAGGGGTCTAACTGAAGCTTTCTTT. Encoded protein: CASIGDRGLTEAFF.

Here the CDR3 DNA reads TGTGCCAGCAGTGATGGGACAGGGATTTTCTACAATGAGCAGTTCTTC. It codes for CASSDGTGIFYNEQFF. The chain recombines TRBV2 with TRBJ2-1, with 9 bases matching TRBD1. Germline CDR1 is SNHLY and CDR2 is FYNNEI. The ends lost 3 bases at V and 3 bases at J; junction bases unmatched: 6. CDR3 size: 16 residues. The complete variable domain, with remaining parts taken from reference TRBV2 and TRBJ2-1, reads EPEVTQTPSHQVTQMGQEVILRCVPISNHLYFYWYRQILGQKVEFLVSFYNNEISEKSEIFDDQFSVERPDGSNFTLKIRSTKLEDSAMYFCASSDGTGIFYNEQFFGPGTRLTVL.

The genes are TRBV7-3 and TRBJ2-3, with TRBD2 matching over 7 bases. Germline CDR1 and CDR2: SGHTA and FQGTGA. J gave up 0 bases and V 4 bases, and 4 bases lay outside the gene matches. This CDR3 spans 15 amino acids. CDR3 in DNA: TGTGCCAGCAGCTCAAGCGGGGCTAGCACAGATACGCAGTATTTT. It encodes CASSSSGASTDTQYF.

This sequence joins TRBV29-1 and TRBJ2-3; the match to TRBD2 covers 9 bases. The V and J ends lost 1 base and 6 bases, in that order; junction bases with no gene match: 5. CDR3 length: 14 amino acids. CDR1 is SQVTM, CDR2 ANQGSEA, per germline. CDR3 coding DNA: TGCAGCGTTGAAGTAGCGGGAGTTGTCGATACGCAGTATTTT. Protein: CSVEVAGVVDTQYF.